The rows below give T cell receptor beta chains drawn from one sample of a study of regulatory T cells in long-lasting Graves disease. TCRdb called the multiplex PCR reads again in MiXCR, with one record for every CDR3 protein. The sample records hundreds of thousands of distinct CDR3 sequences, roughly 18% being singletons. The sequencing used peripheral blood mononuclear cells (PBMCs), collected at new diagnosis, from a patient treated with antithyroid drugs. These receptor sequences come from a female donor with Graves disease. Both conserved end residues are part of each CDR3. Each record gives: D gene, V gene, J gene, clone size, CDR3 protein, CDR3 DNA. The D gene is left open where the match is weak. Only some rows state a clone size, as once, few, many or a class for expanded clones.

d_call: TRBD2
v_call: TRBV20-1
j_call: TRBJ2-5
clone_size: .
cdr3_aa: CSASKHLAGQETQYF
cdr3_nt: TGCAGTGCTAGCAAGCACCTAGCGGGGCAAGAGACCCAGTACTTC

d_call: .
v_call: TRBV2
j_call: TRBJ2-7
clone_size: many
cdr3_aa: CASRKRTETYEQYF
cdr3_nt: TGTGCCAGCAGAAAAAGGACTGAAACCTACGAGCAGTACTTC

d_call: TRBD1
v_call: TRBV6-2/TRBV6-3
j_call: TRBJ2-2
clone_size: .
cdr3_aa: CASSYFLGQAGTGELFF
cdr3_nt: TGTGCCAGCAGTTATTTTCTCGGACAGGCGGGCACCGGGGAGCTGTTTTTT

d_call: TRBD2
v_call: TRBV30
j_call: TRBJ2-7
clone_size: many
cdr3_aa: CAWSLTSGSAYF
cdr3_nt: TGTGCCTGGAGTTTGACTAGCGGGAGTGCGTACTTC

d_call: .
v_call: TRBV20-1
j_call: TRBJ1-2
clone_size: many
cdr3_aa: CSARSEDGPSGYTF
cdr3_nt: TGCAGTGCTAGGTCTGAGGACGGGCCGTCGGGCTACACCTTC

d_call: .
v_call: TRBV2
j_call: TRBJ2-7
clone_size: many
cdr3_aa: CASSPTVHEQYF
cdr3_nt: TGTGCCAGCAGTCCGACTGTCCACGAGCAGTACTTC

d_call: .
v_call: TRBV12-3/TRBV12-4
j_call: TRBJ2-4
clone_size: many
cdr3_aa: CASTSSGKGNIQYF
cdr3_nt: TGTGCCAGCACCTCCTCCGGAAAGGGAAACATTCAGTACTTC

d_call: TRBD2
v_call: TRBV12-3/TRBV12-4
j_call: TRBJ2-5
clone_size: many
cdr3_aa: CASSPIAGSAETQYF
cdr3_nt: TGTGCCAGCAGTCCTATAGCGGGGTCGGCAGAGACCCAGTACTTC

d_call: .
v_call: TRBV9
j_call: TRBJ2-3
clone_size: many
cdr3_aa: CASSVEGGIGDGTDTQYF
cdr3_nt: TGTGCCAGCAGCGTAGAGGGCGGGATTGGGGACGGCACAGATACGCAGTATTTT

d_call: .
v_call: TRBV19
j_call: TRBJ1-3
clone_size: many
cdr3_aa: CASRVPGATGGNTIYF
cdr3_nt: TGTGCCAGTAGAGTTCCTGGGGCGACGGGAGGAAACACCATATATTTT

d_call: TRBD2
v_call: TRBV14
j_call: TRBJ2-1
clone_size: many
cdr3_aa: CASSQAGLAGTRGQFF
cdr3_nt: TGTGCCAGCAGCCAAGCGGGACTAGCGGGAACCCGGGGGCAGTTCTTC

d_call: TRBD2
v_call: TRBV3-1
j_call: TRBJ2-3
clone_size: many
cdr3_aa: CASSQDFQREHGDTQYF
cdr3_nt: TGTGCCAGCAGCCAAGATTTCCAGCGGGAGCATGGAGATACGCAGTATTTT

d_call: .
v_call: TRBV19
j_call: TRBJ2-5
clone_size: few
cdr3_aa: CASSIVLSSKNRAGKETQYF
cdr3_nt: TGTGCCAGTAGTATAGTTTTATCTTCAAAAAACAGGGCTGGGAAAGAGACCCAGTACTTC

d_call: .
v_call: TRBV5-5
j_call: TRBJ1-1
clone_size: few
cdr3_aa: CASSAPGTDEAFF
cdr3_nt: TGTGCCAGCAGCGCACCCGGGACGGATGAAGCTTTCTTT

d_call: TRBD1
v_call: TRBV6-9
j_call: TRBJ1-5
clone_size: many
cdr3_aa: CASSFPGQGRSQLSNQPQHF
cdr3_nt: TGTGCCAGCAGTTTTCCGGGACAGGGGCGCTCCCAGCTTAGCAATCAGCCCCAGCATTTT

d_call: TRBD1
v_call: TRBV20-1
j_call: TRBJ2-1
clone_size: many
cdr3_aa: CSAPQSGGWDEQFF
cdr3_nt: TGCAGTGCACCCCAATCAGGGGGTTGGGATGAGCAGTTCTTC

d_call: TRBD2
v_call: TRBV30
j_call: TRBJ2-5
clone_size: .
cdr3_aa: CAWRTSGPQETQYF
cdr3_nt: TGTGCCTGGAGGACTAGCGGGCCCCAAGAGACCCAGTACTTC

d_call: .
v_call: TRBV28
j_call: TRBJ2-2
clone_size: many
cdr3_aa: CASSLGYTGELFF
cdr3_nt: TGTGCCAGCAGTTTAGGGTACACCGGGGAGCTGTTTTTT

d_call: TRBD2
v_call: TRBV11-2
j_call: TRBJ2-1
clone_size: many
cdr3_aa: CASSLSREDEQFF
cdr3_nt: TGTGCCAGCAGCTTAAGTCGGGAGGATGAGCAGTTCTTC

d_call: .
v_call: TRBV6-1
j_call: TRBJ2-7
clone_size: .
cdr3_aa: CASSETGSRPYEQYF
cdr3_nt: TGTGCCAGCAGTGAAACTGGCAGTAGACCCTACGAGCAGTACTTC

d_call: .
v_call: TRBV12-3/TRBV12-4
j_call: TRBJ1-2
clone_size: .
cdr3_aa: CASSLIGDGYTF
cdr3_nt: TGTGCCAGCAGTTTAATAGGAGATGGCTACACCTTC

d_call: TRBD1
v_call: TRBV10-3
j_call: TRBJ1-4
clone_size: many
cdr3_aa: CAISESDRVGEKLFF
cdr3_nt: TGTGCCATCAGTGAGTCGGACAGGGTCGGGGAAAAACTGTTTTTT

d_call: .
v_call: TRBV27
j_call: TRBJ1-6
clone_size: many
cdr3_aa: CASSSGTLNSPLHF
cdr3_nt: TGTGCCAGCAGTTCGGGGACGCTGAATTCACCCCTCCACTTT

d_call: TRBD1
v_call: TRBV28
j_call: TRBJ1-5
clone_size: .
cdr3_aa: CASYGQGNQPQHF
cdr3_nt: TGTGCCAGCTATGGACAGGGGAATCAGCCCCAGCATTTT

d_call: TRBD1
v_call: TRBV11-3
j_call: TRBJ2-7
clone_size: .
cdr3_aa: CASSLRTGLQSYEQYF
cdr3_nt: TGTGCCAGCAGCCTACGGACAGGGCTACAATCCTACGAGCAGTACTTC

d_call: .
v_call: TRBV7-2
j_call: TRBJ1-1
clone_size: many
cdr3_aa: CASSWKGGAFTEAFF
cdr3_nt: TGTGCCAGCAGCTGGAAAGGGGGGGCTTTCACTGAAGCTTTCTTT

d_call: .
v_call: TRBV20-1
j_call: TRBJ2-5
clone_size: many
cdr3_aa: CSAREERGRETQYF
cdr3_nt: TGCAGTGCTAGAGAAGAAAGGGGGAGAGAGACCCAGTACTTC

d_call: .
v_call: TRBV20-1
j_call: TRBJ2-4
clone_size: few
cdr3_aa: CSARDRLALWNIQYF
cdr3_nt: TGCAGTGCTAGAGATAGGCTAGCCCTTTGGAACATTCAGTACTTC

d_call: .
v_call: TRBV5-1
j_call: TRBJ2-7
clone_size: many
cdr3_aa: CASSWGDGSREQYF
cdr3_nt: TGCGCCAGCAGCTGGGGGGATGGGTCTCGGGAGCAGTACTTC

d_call: .
v_call: TRBV11-2
j_call: TRBJ2-7
clone_size: many
cdr3_aa: CASRKIRGSSYEQYF
cdr3_nt: TGTGCCAGCAGAAAAATCAGGGGATCCTCCTACGAGCAGTACTTC

d_call: TRBD1
v_call: TRBV7-8
j_call: TRBJ2-7
clone_size: .
cdr3_aa: CASRGQGRSTYEQYF
cdr3_nt: TGTGCCAGCAGGGGACAGGGGCGGAGCACCTACGAGCAGTACTTC

d_call: .
v_call: TRBV9
j_call: TRBJ1-1
clone_size: many
cdr3_aa: CASSVGTKNTEAFF
cdr3_nt: TGTGCCAGCAGCGTAGGAACAAAGAACACTGAAGCTTTCTTT

d_call: .
v_call: TRBV5-1
j_call: TRBJ2-5
clone_size: .
cdr3_aa: CASSQDSGYQETQYF
cdr3_nt: TGCGCCAGCAGCCAAGATTCCGGGTACCAAGAGACCCAGTACTTC

d_call: TRBD2
v_call: TRBV6-1
j_call: TRBJ2-7
clone_size: .
cdr3_aa: CASNRLAGTTREQYF
cdr3_nt: TGTGCCAGCAATCGGTTAGCGGGGACCACGAGGGAGCAGTACTTC

d_call: TRBD2
v_call: TRBV11-3
j_call: TRBJ2-1
clone_size: many
cdr3_aa: CASSGALTGGANEQFF
cdr3_nt: TGTGCCAGCAGCGGTGCTTTGACGGGAGGGGCCAATGAGCAGTTCTTC

d_call: TRBD1
v_call: TRBV12-3/TRBV12-4
j_call: TRBJ2-7
clone_size: many
cdr3_aa: CASSPQGPIYEQYF
cdr3_nt: TGTGCCAGCAGTCCACAGGGGCCAATCTACGAGCAGTACTTC

d_call: .
v_call: TRBV30
j_call: TRBJ1-3
clone_size: few
cdr3_aa: CAWTGGNTIYF
cdr3_nt: TGTGCCTGGACTGGGGGAAACACCATATATTTT

d_call: .
v_call: TRBV20-1
j_call: TRBJ1-6
clone_size: many
cdr3_aa: CSARGGGSPLHF
cdr3_nt: TGCAGTGCTAGGGGTGGAGGATCACCCCTCCACTTT

d_call: TRBD2
v_call: TRBV28
j_call: TRBJ2-6
clone_size: .
cdr3_aa: CASSSWGGAGANVLTF
cdr3_nt: TGTGCCAGCAGTTCCTGGGGGGGAGCTGGGGCCAACGTCCTGACTTTC

d_call: .
v_call: TRBV5-1
j_call: TRBJ1-1
clone_size: many
cdr3_aa: CASSFGGQVEAFF
cdr3_nt: TGCGCCAGCAGCTTCGGGGGGCAAGTTGAAGCTTTCTTT

d_call: .
v_call: TRBV12-3/TRBV12-4
j_call: TRBJ2-6
clone_size: many
cdr3_aa: CASSLGVAWGANVLTF
cdr3_nt: TGTGCCAGCAGTTTGGGGGTGGCCTGGGGGGCCAACGTCCTGACTTTC

d_call: TRBD1
v_call: TRBV12-5
j_call: TRBJ1-3
clone_size: many
cdr3_aa: CASGLGRQGSPIYF
cdr3_nt: TGTGCTAGTGGTTTGGGACGACAGGGAAGCCCCATATATTTT

d_call: TRBD2
v_call: TRBV6-5
j_call: TRBJ2-2
clone_size: many
cdr3_aa: CASSYSTSGIAGELFF
cdr3_nt: TGTGCCAGCAGTTACTCGACTAGCGGGATAGCCGGGGAGCTGTTTTTT

d_call: TRBD2
v_call: TRBV28
j_call: TRBJ2-2
clone_size: many
cdr3_aa: CASSSWGVAGLNTGELFF
cdr3_nt: TGTGCCAGCAGTTCGTGGGGCGTAGCGGGACTTAACACCGGGGAGCTGTTTTTT

d_call: TRBD2
v_call: TRBV27
j_call: TRBJ2-3
clone_size: many
cdr3_aa: CASAAGDWTDTQYF
cdr3_nt: TGTGCCAGCGCAGCGGGAGATTGGACAGATACGCAGTATTTT

d_call: TRBD1
v_call: TRBV15
j_call: TRBJ2-7
clone_size: few
cdr3_aa: CATSQGEYEQYF
cdr3_nt: TGTGCCACCTCTCAGGGGGAATACGAGCAGTACTTC

d_call: .
v_call: TRBV18
j_call: TRBJ2-4
clone_size: .
cdr3_aa: CASSPPGRNLAKNIQYF
cdr3_nt: TGTGCCAGCTCACCTCCCGGACGGAATCTAGCCAAAAACATTCAGTACTTC

d_call: .
v_call: TRBV10-1
j_call: TRBJ1-3
clone_size: .
cdr3_aa: CASSGVLGNTIYF
cdr3_nt: TGCGCCAGCAGTGGGGTACTTGGAAACACCATATATTTT

d_call: .
v_call: TRBV12-3/TRBV12-4
j_call: TRBJ1-6
clone_size: many
cdr3_aa: CASRPGGTTLHF
cdr3_nt: TGTGCCAGCAGACCCGGCGGTACCACCCTCCACTTT

d_call: .
v_call: TRBV7-7
j_call: TRBJ2-5
clone_size: many
cdr3_aa: CASSLGGISQTQYF
cdr3_nt: TGTGCTAGCAGCTTAGGCGGTATCTCCCAGACCCAGTACTTC

d_call: .
v_call: TRBV11-2
j_call: TRBJ2-2
clone_size: many
cdr3_aa: CASSFGPDAGELFF
cdr3_nt: TGTGCCAGCAGCTTCGGACCCGACGCCGGGGAGCTGTTTTTT

d_call: TRBD2
v_call: TRBV6-1
j_call: TRBJ2-7
clone_size: few
cdr3_aa: CASSGPSGGRAYEQYF
cdr3_nt: TGTGCCAGCAGTGGACCCTCGGGCGGGAGGGCCTACGAGCAGTACTTC

d_call: .
v_call: TRBV10-3
j_call: TRBJ2-1
clone_size: many
cdr3_aa: CAISESTPNEQFF
cdr3_nt: TGTGCCATCAGTGAGTCGACTCCCAATGAGCAGTTCTTC

d_call: .
v_call: TRBV15
j_call: TRBJ2-2
clone_size: .
cdr3_aa: CATSPRSGLNTGELFF
cdr3_nt: TGTGCCACCAGCCCGAGGAGCGGGTTGAACACCGGGGAGCTGTTTTTT